This TCR beta chain was captured by sequencing in a study of cytomegalovirus exposure and HLA in healthy donors. Study as a whole: A subsequent analysis stated that the 110 or so validation repertoires were run on the same platform as the approximately 700 first-cohort repertoires.

Turning to this clone: Its antigen is not known.

Regarding the study as a whole: The listing of roughly 160 TCR beta chains classed them as cytomegalovirus-associated. Through in vitro validation, three CMV-associated chains were shown to be specific for CMV antigens. Most TCR sequences proved rare, with some public TCRs found in many donors.

The assay was immunoSEQ multiplex PCR, and TCRdb's table has in-frame clones only and misses some. This sample has about 360,000 clones; just over 85% occur once, and the top ten carry 0.83%. In germline, CDR1 is LNHDA, CDR2 SQIVND (reference sequence). This CDR3 is 13 amino acids long. Between the trimmed V and J ends, which lost 3 bases and 3 bases, there was a span of 5 bases. This chain connects TRBV19 to TRBJ1-4; no definite D call. Sequencing used PBMCs. The source of this sequence is a young woman in good health and CMV-seronegative. The CDR3 region is CASSISANEKLFF. The CDR3 bases are TGTGCCAGTAGTATCTCTGCTAATGAAAAACTGTTTTTT.